The present T cell receptor beta chain was sequenced within a study of blood T cell repertoires in COVID-19. For the study at large: T cells, B-cell-depleted T cells, or PBMCs supplied cDNA or gDNA.

This CDR3 spans 15 amino acids. CDR1 and CDR2 (germline): SGHNT, YYREEE (reference sequence). The J segment lost 2 bases and the V segment lost 0 bases, leaving 2 bases of the junction unmatched. Clones were read by immunoSEQ multiplex PCR, and TCRdb kept only the in-frame ones, dropping some. The profile shows just over 80,000 clones, more than 75% of them singletons. The chain is built from TRBV5-4 and TRBJ1-3, with 7 bases identical to TRBD1. The TCR comes from a woman of 80 years or more with active or convalescent COVID-19. The sample consisted of peripheral blood. The CDR3 is CASSLGQGTGNTIYF. In DNA, the CDR3 is TGTGCCAGCAGCTTGGGACAGGGAACTGGAAACACCATATATTTT.